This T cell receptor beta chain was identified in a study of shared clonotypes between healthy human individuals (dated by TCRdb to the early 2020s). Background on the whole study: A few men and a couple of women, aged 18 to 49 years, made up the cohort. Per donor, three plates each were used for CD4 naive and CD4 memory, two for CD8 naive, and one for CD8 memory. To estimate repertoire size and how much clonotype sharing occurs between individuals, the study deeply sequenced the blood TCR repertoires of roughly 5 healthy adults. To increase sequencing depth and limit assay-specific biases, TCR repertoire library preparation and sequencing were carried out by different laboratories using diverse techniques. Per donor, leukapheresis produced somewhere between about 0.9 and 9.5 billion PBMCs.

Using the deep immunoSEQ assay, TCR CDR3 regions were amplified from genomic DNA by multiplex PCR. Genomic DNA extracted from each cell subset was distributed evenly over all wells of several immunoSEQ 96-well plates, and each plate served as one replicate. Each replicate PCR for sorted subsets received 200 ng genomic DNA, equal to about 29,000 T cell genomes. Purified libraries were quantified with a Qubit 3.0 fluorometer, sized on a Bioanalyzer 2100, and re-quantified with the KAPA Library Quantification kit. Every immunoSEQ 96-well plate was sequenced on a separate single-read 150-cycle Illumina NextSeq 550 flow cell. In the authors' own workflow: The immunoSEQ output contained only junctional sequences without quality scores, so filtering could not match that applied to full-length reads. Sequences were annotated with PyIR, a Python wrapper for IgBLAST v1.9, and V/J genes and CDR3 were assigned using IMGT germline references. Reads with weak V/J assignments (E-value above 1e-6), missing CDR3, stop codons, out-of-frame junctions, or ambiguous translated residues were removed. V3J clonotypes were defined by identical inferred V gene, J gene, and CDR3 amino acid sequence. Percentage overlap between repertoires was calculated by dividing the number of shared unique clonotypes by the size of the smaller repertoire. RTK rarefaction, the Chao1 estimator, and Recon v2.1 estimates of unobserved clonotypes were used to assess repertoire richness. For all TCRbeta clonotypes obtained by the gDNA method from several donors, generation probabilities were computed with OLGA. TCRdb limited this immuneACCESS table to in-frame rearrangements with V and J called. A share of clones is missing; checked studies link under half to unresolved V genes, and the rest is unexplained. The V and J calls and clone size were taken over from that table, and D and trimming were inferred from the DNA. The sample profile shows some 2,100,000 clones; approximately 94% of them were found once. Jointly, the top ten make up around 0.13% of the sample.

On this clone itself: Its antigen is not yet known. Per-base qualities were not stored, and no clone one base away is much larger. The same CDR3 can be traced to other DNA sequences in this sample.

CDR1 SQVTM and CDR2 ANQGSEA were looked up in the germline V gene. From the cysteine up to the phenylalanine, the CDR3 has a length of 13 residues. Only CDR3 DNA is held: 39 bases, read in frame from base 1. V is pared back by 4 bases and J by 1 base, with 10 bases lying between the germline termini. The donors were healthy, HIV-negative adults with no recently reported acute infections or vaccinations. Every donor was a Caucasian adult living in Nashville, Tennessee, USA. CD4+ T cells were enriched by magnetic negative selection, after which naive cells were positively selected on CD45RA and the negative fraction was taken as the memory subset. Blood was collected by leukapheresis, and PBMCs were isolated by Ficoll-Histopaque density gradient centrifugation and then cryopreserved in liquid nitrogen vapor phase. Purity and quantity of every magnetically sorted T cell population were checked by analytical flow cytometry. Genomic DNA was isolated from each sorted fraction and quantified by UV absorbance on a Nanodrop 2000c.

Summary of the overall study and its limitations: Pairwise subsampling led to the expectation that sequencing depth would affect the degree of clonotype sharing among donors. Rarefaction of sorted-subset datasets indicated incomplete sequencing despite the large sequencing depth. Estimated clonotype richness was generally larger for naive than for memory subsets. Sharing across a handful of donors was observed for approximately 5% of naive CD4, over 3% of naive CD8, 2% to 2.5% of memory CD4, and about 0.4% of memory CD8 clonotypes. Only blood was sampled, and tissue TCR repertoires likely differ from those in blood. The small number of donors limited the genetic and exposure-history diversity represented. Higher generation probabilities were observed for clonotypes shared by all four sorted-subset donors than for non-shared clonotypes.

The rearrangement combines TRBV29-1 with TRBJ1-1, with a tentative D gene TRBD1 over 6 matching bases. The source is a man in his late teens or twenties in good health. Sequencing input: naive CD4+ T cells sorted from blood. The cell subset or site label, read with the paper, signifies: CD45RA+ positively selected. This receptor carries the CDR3 CSVAGQRNTEAFF. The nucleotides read TGCAGCGTTGCTGGACAGAGGAACACTGAAGCTTTCTTT.